This T cell receptor (beta chain) derives from a study of beta chain features in type 1 diabetes. Remarks on this clone: What it binds is not known.

Study observations and caveats: Within the patient group, naive, central memory and Treg TCRB repertoires appeared more similar to each other than within healthy donors.

The junction had 11 bases not matched to a gene; V was cut back by 6 bases and J by 7 bases. The CDR3 is made up of 15 amino acids. Germline CDR1 reads SGHTA; CDR2 reads FQGTGA. The whole isolated RNA underwent reverse transcription, so sequencing captured expressed TCRB transcripts. The average output of naive, central memory and regulatory T cell samples was several million reads. Assay used: immunoSEQ multiplex PCR; TCRdb lists only in-frame clones, some missing. The sample records some 220,000 clones, about a tenth being singletons. This clonotype was obtained from a young man in good health. Sequencing input: central memory CD4+ T cells from blood. J is TRBJ2-3 and V is TRBV7-3, with TRBD2 matching 9 bases. The CDR3 region is CASSPNGGRAYTQYF. The CDR3 DNA follows: TGTGCCAGCAGTCCTAACGGCGGGAGGGCATATACGCAGTATTTT.